Listed here is a single TCR beta chain. The entry originates in a study of blood T cell repertoires in COVID-19. At the level of the study: Samples representing acute and convalescent COVID-19 were sourced from the United States, Italy and Spain. PBMCs, B-cell-depleted T cells, or T cells provided the cDNA or gDNA that made up the material.

V shed 4 bases and J shed 7 bases, with 16 bases lying between them. This CDR3 is 15 amino acids long. The germline CDR1 and CDR2 sequences are LNHNV and YYDKDF (reference sequence). Authors' methods: Nucleated cell number was recorded as an estimate derived from reference gene primer amplification. The method was immunoSEQ multiplex PCR; TCRdb's version includes in-frame clones alone and lacks a portion of them. For V, J and clone size, that table is used; D and trimming come from the DNA. The sample has 60,000 to 85,000 clones; over 85% are singletons. This receptor was identified in a man aged 50 to 59 with acute or convalescent COVID-19. This sequence joins TRBV15 and TRBJ1-4, with a possible D match to TRBD1 (6 bases). The sample consisted of peripheral blood. CDR3 in DNA: TGTGCCACCAGCACCCCGGGGGGCCTGGGTGAAAAACTGTTTTTT. It translates to CATSTPGGLGEKLFF. The full variable domain, completed using reference TRBV15 and TRBJ1-4, is DAMVIQNPRYQVTQFGKPVTLSCSQTLNHNVMYWYQQKSSQAPKLLFHYYDKDFNNEADTPDNFQSRRPNTSFCFLDIRSPGLGDTAMYLCATSTPGGLGEKLFFGSGTQLSVL.